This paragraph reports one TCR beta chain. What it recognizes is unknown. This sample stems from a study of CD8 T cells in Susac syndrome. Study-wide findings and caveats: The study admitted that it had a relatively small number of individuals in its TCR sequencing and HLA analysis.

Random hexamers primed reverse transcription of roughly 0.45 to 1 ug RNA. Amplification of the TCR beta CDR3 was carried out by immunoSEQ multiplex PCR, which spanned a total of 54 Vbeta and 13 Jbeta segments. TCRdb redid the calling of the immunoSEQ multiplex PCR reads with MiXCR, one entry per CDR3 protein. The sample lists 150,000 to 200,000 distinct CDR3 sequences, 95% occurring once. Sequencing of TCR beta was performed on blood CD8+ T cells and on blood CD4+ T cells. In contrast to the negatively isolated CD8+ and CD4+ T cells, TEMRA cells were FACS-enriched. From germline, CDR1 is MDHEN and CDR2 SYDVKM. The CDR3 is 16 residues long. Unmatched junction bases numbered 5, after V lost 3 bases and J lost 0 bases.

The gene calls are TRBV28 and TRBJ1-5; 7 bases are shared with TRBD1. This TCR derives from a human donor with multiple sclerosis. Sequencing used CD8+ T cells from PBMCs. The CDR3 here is CASSFGGTDSNQPQHF. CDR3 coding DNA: TGTGCCAGCAGTTTCGGAGGGACAGATAGCAATCAGCCCCAGCATTTT.